This entry features one T cell receptor beta chain sequence. Its antigen is not identified. The sample belongs to a study of CD4 T cells in relation to SARS-CoV-2 and coronaviruses. Across the whole study: After roughly 11 days of antigen culture, PBMC TCR beta CDR3s were sequenced. The HLA restriction of the shared crossreactive spike epitopes was mapped. Study-wide results and caveats: Samples before the pandemic and after infection were not matched within any donor.

CD4+ T cells from unexposed donors were obtained before the COVID-19 pandemic (2011-2018). After ten to eleven days of culture, CD4+ T cells were isolated. Unexposed-donor CD4+ T cells were probed with SARS-CoV-2 S/N and four cold-coronavirus spikes, cells permitting. The data were produced by immunoSEQ multiplex PCR, yet TCRdb's version contains in-frame clones alone and is incomplete. The repertoire includes tens of thousands of clones, 72% of them detected once, and about 16% sits in the top ten. The sequence derives from a human donor in good health. The specimen was CD4+ T cells from PBMCs, cultured in vitro.

CDR3 residues: CASSQMGGRADTQYF. The CDR3 region has the DNA TGTGCCAGCAGCCAGATGGGGGGGAGGGCCGATACGCAGTATTTT. The chain has TRBV3-1 (or the pseudogene TRBV3-2) and TRBJ2-3; 7 bases match TRBD2. J was trimmed by 6 bases and V by 3 bases; bases with no gene match: 9. This CDR3 spans 15 amino acids. Germline V lookup: CDR1 LGHDT, CDR2 YNNKEL (reference sequence).